The next 8 T cell receptor beta chains were all read from a single sample in a study of T cells after yellow fever vaccination (dated by TCRdb to about 2019). The library was built by means of 5' RACE. The run used an Illumina NovaSeq 6000. Using fastp trimming at Q25 and MiXCR clonotype assembly, TCRdb reanalyzed the public sequencing data and kept in-frame beta chains. Records with the same CDR3 protein are collapsed into one entry carrying the most frequent genes and DNA. This sample has about 320,000 distinct CDR3 sequences in its table, and over 3.5% of those were observed once. The ten largest clones capture approximately 19% of the sample. According to the study, the label for this sample's treatment or condition signals: live attenuated yellow fever vaccine strain. The specimen was PBMCs, collected 15 days after the yellow fever booster vaccination. The source of these receptors is a man between 18 and 29 years old who received the YFV17D yellow fever vaccine.

The table lists this clonotype with a few counts. The genes are TRBV7-2 and TRBJ2-3, with 12 nucleotides matching TRBD2. V lost 1 base and J lost 4; bases outside the gene matches: 12. The CDR3 loop spans 19 amino acids. Germline V lookup: CDR1 SGHTA, CDR2 FQGNSA. The CDR3 nucleotides are TGTGCCAGCAGCTTAGGCCTAGCGGGGGGGATACATATTTCAGATACGCAGTATTTT. Translation: CASSLGLAGGIHISDTQYF.

This clonotype was detected many times. The chain carries TRBV12-3 or TRBV12-4 and TRBJ2-2, with D possibly being TRBD2 (5 bases). The CDR3 loop spans 14 amino acids. V was clipped by 6 bases and J by 0 bases, with 8 bases between them. The CDR3: CASRAGTNTGELFF. CDR3 DNA sequence: TGTGCCAGCAGGGCGGGTACGAACACCGGGGAGCTGTTTTTT.

The chain joins TRBV4-2 to TRBJ2-7; possibly TRBD2 for D (7 bases). V lost 3 bases, J lost 1 base, and 13 bases lay in between. The CDR3 extends over 15 amino acids. Germline V gene lookup returns CDR1 LGHNA and CDR2 YNFKEQ. The DNA of the CDR3 is TGTGCCAGCAGCCACAGAGGGGGGGTATCCTACGAGCAGTACTTC. Residues: CASSHRGGVSYEQYF.

The chain carries TRBV24-1 and TRBJ2-3, with 8 bases fitting TRBD2. The germline CDR1 and CDR2 sequences are KGHDR and SFDVKD. The CDR3 is 15 amino acids. V dropped 3 bases and J dropped 3; count of bases not matched to a gene: 4. As DNA, the CDR3 is TGTGCCACCAGTGATCCGGGACTAGAAACAGATACGCAGTATTTT. This gives the protein CATSDPGLETDTQYF.

The rearrangement uses TRBV7-9 and TRBJ2-3; no firm D call. Germline CDR1 is SEHNR and CDR2 is FQNEAQ (reference sequence). The CDR3 runs to 12 residues. Trimming cost V 5 bases and J 4 bases, with 7 bases left between them. Written as DNA, the CDR3 is TGTGCCAGCAGCGACTCCTCAGATACGCAGTATTTT. Translated, it gives CASSDSSDTQYF. Full variable domain (rest looked up from reference TRBV7-9 and TRBJ2-3): DTGVSQNPRHKITKRGQNVTFRCDPISEHNRLYWYRQTLGQGPEFLTYFQNEAQLEKSRLLSDRFSAERPKGSFSTLEIQRTEQGDSAMYLCASSDSSDTQYFGPGTRLTVL.

This clonotype appeared many times. V is TRBV6-5 and J is TRBJ2-7; the D gene could be TRBD1 or TRBD2 (5 bases each). CDR3 length: 12 amino acids. Germline lookup yields CDR1 MNHEY and CDR2 SVGAGI. Trimming shortened V by 2 bases and J by 12 bases, and 14 bases separated the two germline ends. The CDR3 loop is CASSYRDRGLYF. CDR3 in DNA: TGTGCCAGCAGTTACCGAGACCGGGGCCTGTACTTC.

In its sample, this clonotype was seen a few times. V is TRBV27 and J is TRBJ1-6, with 8 nucleotides matching TRBD1. CDR3 length: 18 residues. CDR1 and CDR2 from the germline V gene are MNHEY and SMNVEV (reference sequence). Germline trimming cut 4 bases from V and 7 bases from J; bases unmatched to any gene: 15. This CDR3 reads CASSSFFPHRGNNSPLHF. CDR3 bases: TGTGCCAGCAGTTCTTTCTTCCCGCACAGGGGGAACAATTCACCCCTCCACTTT.

This clonotype was detected only a few times. This chain connects TRBV6-6 to TRBJ2-7; possibly TRBD1 for D (6 bases). The CDR3 runs 14 residues. Deletions cut 2 bases from V and 6 bases from J, with 14 bases between. Germline CDR1 MNHNY, CDR2 SVGAGI (reference sequence). CDR3: CASSYQSATGEQYF. The CDR3 DNA is TGTGCCAGCAGTTACCAGTCCGCGACAGGCGAGCAGTACTTC.